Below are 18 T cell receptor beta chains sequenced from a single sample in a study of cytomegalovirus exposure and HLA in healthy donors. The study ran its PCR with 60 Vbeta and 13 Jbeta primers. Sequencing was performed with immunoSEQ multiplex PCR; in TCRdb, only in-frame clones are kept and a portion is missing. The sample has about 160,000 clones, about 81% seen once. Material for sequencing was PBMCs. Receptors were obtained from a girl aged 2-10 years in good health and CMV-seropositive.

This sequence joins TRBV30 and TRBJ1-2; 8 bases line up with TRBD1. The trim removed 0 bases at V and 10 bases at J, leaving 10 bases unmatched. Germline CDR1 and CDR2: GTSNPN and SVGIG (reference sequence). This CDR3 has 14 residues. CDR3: CAWSVAGTDRAYTF. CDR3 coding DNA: TGTGCCTGGAGTGTCGCGGGAACGGACAGGGCCTACACCTTC.

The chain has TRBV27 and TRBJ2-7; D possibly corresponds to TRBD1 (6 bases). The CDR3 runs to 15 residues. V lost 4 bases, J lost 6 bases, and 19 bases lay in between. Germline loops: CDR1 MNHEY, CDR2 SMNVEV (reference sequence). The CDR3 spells CASSYRARVGGEQYF. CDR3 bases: TGTGCCAGCAGTTACAGGGCAAGGGTTGGGGGCGAGCAGTACTTC.

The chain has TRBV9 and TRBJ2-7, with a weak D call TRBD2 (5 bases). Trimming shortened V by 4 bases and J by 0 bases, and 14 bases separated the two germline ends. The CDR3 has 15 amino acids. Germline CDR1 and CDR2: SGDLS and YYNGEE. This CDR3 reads CASSPQREPSYEQYF. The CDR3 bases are TGTGCCAGCAGCCCCCAGAGGGAGCCCTCCTACGAGCAGTACTTC.

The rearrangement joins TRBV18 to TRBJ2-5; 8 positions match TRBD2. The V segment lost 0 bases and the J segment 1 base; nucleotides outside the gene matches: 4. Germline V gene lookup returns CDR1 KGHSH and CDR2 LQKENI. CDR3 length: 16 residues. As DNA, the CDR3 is TGTGCCAGCTCACCACCACTAGCGGTCTTCCAAGAGACCCAGTACTTC. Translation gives CASSPPLAVFQETQYF.

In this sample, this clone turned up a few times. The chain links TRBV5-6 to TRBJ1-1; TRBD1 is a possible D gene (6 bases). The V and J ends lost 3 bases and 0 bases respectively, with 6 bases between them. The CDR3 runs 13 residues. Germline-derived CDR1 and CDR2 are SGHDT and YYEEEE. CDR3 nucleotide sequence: TGTGCCAGCAGCTGGACAGTGAACACTGAAGCTTTCTTT. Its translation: CASSWTVNTEAFF.

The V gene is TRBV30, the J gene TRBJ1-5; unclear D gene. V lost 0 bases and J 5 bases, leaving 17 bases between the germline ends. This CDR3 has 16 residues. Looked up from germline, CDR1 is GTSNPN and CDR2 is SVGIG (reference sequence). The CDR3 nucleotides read TGTGCCTGGAGTGTACCCCCCGGGCGGCGGGATCAGCCCCAGCATTTT. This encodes CAWSVPPGRRDQPQHF.

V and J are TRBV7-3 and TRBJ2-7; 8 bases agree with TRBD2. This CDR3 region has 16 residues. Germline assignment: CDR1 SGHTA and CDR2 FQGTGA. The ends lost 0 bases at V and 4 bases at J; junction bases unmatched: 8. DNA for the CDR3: TGTGCCAGCAGCTTAACGGCCAGCGGGAGTGTGTACGAGCAGTACTTC. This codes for CASSLTASGSVYEQYF.

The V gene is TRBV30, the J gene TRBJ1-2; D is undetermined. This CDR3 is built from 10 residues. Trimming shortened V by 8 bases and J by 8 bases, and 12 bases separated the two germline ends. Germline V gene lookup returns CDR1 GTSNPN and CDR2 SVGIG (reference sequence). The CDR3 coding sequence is TGTGCCATTGGGGAGGAGGGCTACACCTTC. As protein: CAIGEEGYTF.

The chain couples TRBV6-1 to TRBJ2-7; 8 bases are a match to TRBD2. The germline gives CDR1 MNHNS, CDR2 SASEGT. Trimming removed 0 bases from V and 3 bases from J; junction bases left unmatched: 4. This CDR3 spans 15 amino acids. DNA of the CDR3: TGTGCCAGCAGTGAAGCGACGGGAGGGGGCTACGAGCAGTACTTC. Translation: CASSEATGGGYEQYF.

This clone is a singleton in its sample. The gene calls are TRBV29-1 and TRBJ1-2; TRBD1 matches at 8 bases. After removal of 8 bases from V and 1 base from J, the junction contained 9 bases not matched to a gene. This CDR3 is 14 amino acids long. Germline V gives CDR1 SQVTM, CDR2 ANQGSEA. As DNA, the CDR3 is TGCAGCACCTACGACAGGGGTCTTAACTATGGCTACACCTTC. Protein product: CSTYDRGLNYGYTF.

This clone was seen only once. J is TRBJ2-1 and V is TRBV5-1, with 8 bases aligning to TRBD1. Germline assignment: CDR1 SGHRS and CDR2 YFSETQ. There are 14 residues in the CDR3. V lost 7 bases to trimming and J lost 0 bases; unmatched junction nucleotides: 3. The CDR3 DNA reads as TGCGCCAGCCGAGGGACAGGCTCCTACAATGAGCAGTTCTTC. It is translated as CASRGTGSYNEQFF.

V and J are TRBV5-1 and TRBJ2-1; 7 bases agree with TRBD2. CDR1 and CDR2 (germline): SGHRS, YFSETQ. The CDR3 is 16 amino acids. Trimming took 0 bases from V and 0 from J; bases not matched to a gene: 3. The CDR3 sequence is CASSLDPGGSYNEQFF. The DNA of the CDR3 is TGCGCCAGCAGCTTGGATCCGGGAGGCTCCTACAATGAGCAGTTCTTC.

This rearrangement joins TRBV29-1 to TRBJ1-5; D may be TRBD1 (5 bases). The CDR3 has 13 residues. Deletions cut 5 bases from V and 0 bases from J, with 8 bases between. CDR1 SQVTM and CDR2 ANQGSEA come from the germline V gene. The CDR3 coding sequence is TGCAGCGTTCTACAGGCTAGCAATCAGCCCCAGCATTTT. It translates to CSVLQASNQPQHF.

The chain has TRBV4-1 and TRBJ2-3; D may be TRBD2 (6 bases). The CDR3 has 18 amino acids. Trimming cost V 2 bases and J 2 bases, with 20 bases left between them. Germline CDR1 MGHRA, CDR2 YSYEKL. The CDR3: CASSQQKGLRYYTDTQYF. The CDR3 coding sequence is TGCGCCAGCAGCCAACAAAAGGGACTTCGCTACTACACAGATACGCAGTATTTT.

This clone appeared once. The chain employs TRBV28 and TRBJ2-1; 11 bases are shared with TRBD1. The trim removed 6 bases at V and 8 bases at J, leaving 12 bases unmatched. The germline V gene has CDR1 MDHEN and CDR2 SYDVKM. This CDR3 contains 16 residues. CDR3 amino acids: CASRPRGTGGFHEQFF. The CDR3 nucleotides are TGTGCCAGCAGGCCTCGGGGGACAGGGGGATTCCATGAGCAGTTCTTC.

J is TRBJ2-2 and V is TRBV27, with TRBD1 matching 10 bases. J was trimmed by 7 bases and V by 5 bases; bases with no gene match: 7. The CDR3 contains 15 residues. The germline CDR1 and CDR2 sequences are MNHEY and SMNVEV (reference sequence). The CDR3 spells CASSPDRGRVGELFF. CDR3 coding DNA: TGTGCCAGCAGTCCCGACAGGGGGCGAGTCGGGGAGCTGTTTTTT.

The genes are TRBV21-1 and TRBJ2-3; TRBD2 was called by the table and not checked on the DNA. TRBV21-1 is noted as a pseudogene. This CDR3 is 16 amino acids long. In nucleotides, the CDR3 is TGTGCCAGCCTCCCCATTCTAGCGGGAGAGGCAGATACGCAGTATTTT. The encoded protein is CASLPILAGEADTQYF.

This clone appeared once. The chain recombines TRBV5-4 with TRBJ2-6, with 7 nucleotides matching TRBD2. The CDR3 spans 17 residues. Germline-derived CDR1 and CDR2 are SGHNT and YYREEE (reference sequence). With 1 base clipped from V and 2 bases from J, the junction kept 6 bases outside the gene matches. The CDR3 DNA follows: TGTGCCAGCAGCTTGACCCCAGCGGGAACTGGGGCCAACGTCCTGACTTTC. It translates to CASSLTPAGTGANVLTF.